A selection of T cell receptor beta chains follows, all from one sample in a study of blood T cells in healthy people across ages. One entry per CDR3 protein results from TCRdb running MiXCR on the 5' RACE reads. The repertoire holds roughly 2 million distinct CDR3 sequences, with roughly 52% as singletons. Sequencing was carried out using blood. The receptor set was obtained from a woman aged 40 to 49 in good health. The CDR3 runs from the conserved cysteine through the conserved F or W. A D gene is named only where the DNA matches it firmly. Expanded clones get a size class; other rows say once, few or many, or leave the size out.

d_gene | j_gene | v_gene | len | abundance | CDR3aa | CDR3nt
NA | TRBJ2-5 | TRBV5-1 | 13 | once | CASSSWTAETRYF | TGCGCCAGCAGTTCTTGGACGGCGGAGACCCGGTACTTC
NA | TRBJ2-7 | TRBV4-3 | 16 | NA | CASSQVPGTVLDERYF | TGCGCCAGCAGCCAAGTTCCCGGGACGGTCCTTGACGAGCGGTACTTC
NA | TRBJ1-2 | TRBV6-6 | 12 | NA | CASSDDTEGYTF | TGTGCCAGCAGTGACGATACGGAGGGCTACACCTTC
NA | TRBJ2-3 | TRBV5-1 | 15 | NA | CASYEHRGRTDTQYF | TGCGCCAGTTACGAACATCGGGGGCGCACAGATACGCAGTATTTT
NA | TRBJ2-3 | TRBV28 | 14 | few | CASSLGRAIDTQYF | TGTGCCAGCAGTTTAGGCAGGGCAATAGATACGCAGTATTTT
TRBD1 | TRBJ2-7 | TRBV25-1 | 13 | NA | CASRPGTGVEQYF | TGTGCCAGCAGACCCGGGACAGGGGTCGAGCAGTACTTC
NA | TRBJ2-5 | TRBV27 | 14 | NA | CASKYTGSQETQYF | TGTGCCAGCAAATATACAGGGAGCCAAGAGACCCAGTACTTC
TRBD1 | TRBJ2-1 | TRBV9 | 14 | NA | CASSVEGQNNEQFF | TGTGCCAGCAGCGTAGAGGGACAGAACAATGAGCAGTTCTTC
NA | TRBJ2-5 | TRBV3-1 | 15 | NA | CASSQDALSRETQYF | TGTGCCAGCAGCCAAGATGCCCTGAGCAGGGAGACCCAGTACTTC
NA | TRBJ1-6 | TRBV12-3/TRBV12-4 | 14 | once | CASSLSGGGSPLHF | TGTGCCAGCAGTTTATCGGGGGGCGGCTCACCCCTCCACTTT
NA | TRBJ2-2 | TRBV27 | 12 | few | CASSLLAGELFF | TGTGCCAGCAGTTTATTGGCCGGGGAGCTGTTTTTT
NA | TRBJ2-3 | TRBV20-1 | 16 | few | CSARDPGGRDTDTQYF | TGCAGTGCTAGAGATCCAGGGGGGAGGGACACAGATACGCAGTATTTT
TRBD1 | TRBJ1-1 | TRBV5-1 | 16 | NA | CASSIAGTAGNTEAFF | TGCGCCAGCAGCATTGCGGGGACAGCCGGGAACACTGAAGCTTTCTTT
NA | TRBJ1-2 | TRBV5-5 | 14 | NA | CASSLEAETYGYTF | TGTGCCAGCAGCTTGGAGGCAGAAACCTATGGCTACACCTTC
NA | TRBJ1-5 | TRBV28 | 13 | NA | CASSVSGGRPQHF | TGTGCCAGCAGTGTCTCGGGGGGTCGGCCCCAGCATTTT
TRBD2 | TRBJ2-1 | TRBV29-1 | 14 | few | CSVRARGEYNEQFF | TGCAGCGTCCGGGCGCGGGGGGAATACAATGAGCAGTTCTTC
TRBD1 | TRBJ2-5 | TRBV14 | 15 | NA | CASSPRDRGWETQYF | TGTGCCAGCAGCCCCCGGGACAGGGGGTGGGAGACCCAGTACTTC
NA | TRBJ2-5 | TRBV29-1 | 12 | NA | CSVEWWGDEQYF | TGCAGCGTTGAGTGGTGGGGGGATGAGCAGTACTTC
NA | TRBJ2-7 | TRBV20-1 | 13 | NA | CSAPDSYSYEQYF | TGCAGTGCGCCTGACTCCTATTCCTACGAGCAGTACTTC
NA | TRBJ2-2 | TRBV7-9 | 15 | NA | CTSSLYQGNTGELFF | TGTACCAGCAGCTTGTACCAGGGTAACACCGGGGAGCTGTTTTTT
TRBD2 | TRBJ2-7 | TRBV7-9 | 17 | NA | CASSLGGIAGGDYEQYF | TGTGCCAGCAGCTTAGGCGGGATAGCGGGGGGTGACTACGAGCAGTACTTC
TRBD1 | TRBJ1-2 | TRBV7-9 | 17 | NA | CASSLGSVRTGVAGYTF | TGTGCCAGCAGCTTAGGATCTGTTCGGACAGGGGTGGCTGGCTACACCTTC
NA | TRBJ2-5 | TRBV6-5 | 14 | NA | CASSYVHGEETQYF | TGTGCCAGCAGTTACGTTCATGGTGAAGAGACCCAGTACTTC
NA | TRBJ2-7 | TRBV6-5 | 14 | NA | CASSYSTAGDEQYF | TGTGCCAGCAGTTACTCGACCGCAGGGGACGAGCAGTACTTC